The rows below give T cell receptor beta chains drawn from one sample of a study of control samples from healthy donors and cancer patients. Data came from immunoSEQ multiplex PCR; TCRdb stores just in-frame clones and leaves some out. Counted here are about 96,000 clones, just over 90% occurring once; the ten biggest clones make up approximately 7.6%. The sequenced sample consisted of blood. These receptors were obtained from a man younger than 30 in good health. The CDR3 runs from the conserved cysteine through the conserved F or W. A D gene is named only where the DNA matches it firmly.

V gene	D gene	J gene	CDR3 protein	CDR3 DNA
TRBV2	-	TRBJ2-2	CASSERGFGELFF	TGTGCCAGCAGTGAACGGGGCTTCGGGGAGCTGTTTTTT
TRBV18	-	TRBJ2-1	CASSPPSDITNEQFF	TGTGCCAGCTCACCACCGAGTGACATCACCAATGAGCAGTTCTTC
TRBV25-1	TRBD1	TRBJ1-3	CASSEPGQGADTIYF	TGTGCCAGCAGTGAACCGGGACAGGGGGCGGACACCATATATTTT
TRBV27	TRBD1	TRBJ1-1	CASSSDRGPTEAFF	TGTGCCAGCAGCTCGGACAGGGGCCCCACTGAAGCTTTCTTT
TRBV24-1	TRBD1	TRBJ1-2	CATSDNYRGYGYTF	TGTGCCACCAGTGATAACTACAGGGGCTATGGCTACACCTTC
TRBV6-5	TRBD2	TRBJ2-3	CASSYSTSADTQYF	TGTGCCAGCAGTTACTCAACTAGCGCAGATACGCAGTATTTT
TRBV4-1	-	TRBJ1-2	CASSQETTGRGGYTF	TGCGCCAGCAGCCAAGAGACGACGGGCCGGGGGGGCTACACCTTC
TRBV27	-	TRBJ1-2	CASSCRTCNYGYTF	TGTGCCAGCAGTTGTCGGACATGTAACTATGGCTACACCTTC
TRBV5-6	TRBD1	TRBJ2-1	CASSPWTRYYRGQDNEQFF	TGTGCCAGCAGCCCCTGGACCCGATATTACAGGGGGCAGGACAATGAGCAGTTCTTC
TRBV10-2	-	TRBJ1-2	CASSEQGEGYTF	TGCGCCAGCAGTGAGCAAGGGGAGGGCTACACCTTC
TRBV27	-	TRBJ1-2	CASSPLGSRYGYTF	TGTGCCAGCAGTCCCCTCGGGAGCCGCTATGGCTACACCTTC
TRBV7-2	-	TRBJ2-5	CASSLSETQYF	TGTGCCAGCAGCTTATCAGAGACCCAGTACTTC
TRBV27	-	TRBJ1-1	CASSLRDSHVTEAFF	TGTGCCAGCAGCCTTCGAGACAGCCATGTCACTGAAGCTTTCTTT